The clone carrying this T cell receptor beta chain was seen ten or more times. Its cognate antigen is unknown. The same CDR3 can be traced to other DNA sequences in this sample. The sample is drawn from a study of metastatic and nonmetastatic thyroid tumors. Study-wide results and caveats: TCR beta diversity was reportedly significantly higher in malignant thyroid tumors than benign nodules, in blood and tumor.

None of the patients had undergone any treatment ahead of thyroid surgery. MiXCR reprocessed the PCR reads for TCRdb. The sample yields about 24,000 clones, around 28% seen once. Germline V gene data show CDR1 as WSHSY and CDR2 as SAAADI. The CDR3 has 12 residues. Trimming cost V 3 bases and J 7 bases, with 9 bases left between them. J is TRBJ1-1 and V is TRBV10-2; no definite D call. Material for sequencing was blood. This TCR derives from a male donor with papillary thyroid cancer or a benign thyroid nodule (not recorded which). Some clones in this sample may be carry-over from other donors' samples. The CDR3: CASSEGPLEAFF. CDR3 nucleotide sequence: TGCGCCAGCAGTGAAGGGCCCCTTGAAGCTTTCTTT.